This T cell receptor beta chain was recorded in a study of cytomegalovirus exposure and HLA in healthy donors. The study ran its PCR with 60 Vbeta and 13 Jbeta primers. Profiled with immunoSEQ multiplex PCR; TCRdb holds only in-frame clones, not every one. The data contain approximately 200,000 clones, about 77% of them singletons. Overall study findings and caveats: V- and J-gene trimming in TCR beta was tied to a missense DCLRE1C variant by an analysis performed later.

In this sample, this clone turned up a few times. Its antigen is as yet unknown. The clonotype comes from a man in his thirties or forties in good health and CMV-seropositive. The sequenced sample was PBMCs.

The DNA of the CDR3 is TGTGCCAGTAGTATAGCGCAGGGCCGCTACGAGCAGTACTTC. This sequence encodes CASSIAQGRYEQYF. The chain is built from TRBV19 and TRBJ2-7; D perhaps matches TRBD1 (5 bases). CDR3 size: 14 residues. V was shortened by 1 base and J by 3 bases, with 10 bases between the two germline ends. The V gene's germline CDR1 is LNHDA and CDR2 SQIVND (reference sequence).